What follows are 20 T cell receptor beta chains derived from one specimen sequenced in a study of blood T cell repertoires in COVID-19. Libraries were prepared by immunoSEQ multiplex PCR; TCRdb keeps only in-frame clonotypes and omits some of them. Among 97,000 or so clones listed, around 84% were seen once. The sequencing sample was made of peripheral blood. The receptors were sampled from a man over 45 with active or convalescent COVID-19.

The chain joins TRBV6-6 to TRBJ2-7, with 9 positions matching TRBD1. CDR3 length: 12 residues. After removal of 5 bases from V and 12 bases from J, the junction contained 8 bases not matched to a gene. CDR1 is MNHNY and CDR2 is SVGAGI in the germline V gene (reference sequence). The CDR3 here is CASSLGGTGLYV. CDR3 nucleotide sequence: TGTGCCAGCAGTCTAGGTGGGACAGGGTTGTACGTC.

V is TRBV18 and J is TRBJ1-2; 8 bases are a match to TRBD1. Germline V gene data show CDR1 as KGHSH and CDR2 as LQKENI. After removal of 2 bases from V and 6 bases from J, the junction contained 8 bases not matched to a gene. This CDR3 comprises 15 residues. This CDR3 reads CASSPKAGGEDGYTF. The CDR3 bases are TGTGCCAGCTCACCAAAGGCAGGGGGCGAGGATGGCTACACCTTC.

This sequence joins TRBV12-5 and TRBJ2-1, with 7 bases matching TRBD1. From germline, CDR1 is LGHNT and CDR2 FRNRAP. This CDR3 contains 18 residues. With 0 bases clipped from V and 4 bases from J, the junction kept 12 bases outside the gene matches. The CDR3 DNA reads TGTGCTAGTGGTTTGGTACTTGCCCCCGGACAGGTATACAATGAGCAGTTCTTC. Residues: CASGLVLAPGQVYNEQFF.

This rearrangement joins TRBV24-1 to TRBJ2-5; 7 bases map to TRBD1. The CDR3 is 15 amino acids. CDR1 is KGHDR, CDR2 SFDVKD, per germline. Trimming at V came to 4 bases and at J to 5 bases, leaving 9 bases not matched to a gene. For the CDR3, the DNA is TGTGCCACCAGTGACGTAGGGGGCTTCCTCGAGACCCAGTACTTC. Amino acids: CATSDVGGFLETQYF.

This chain joins TRBV24-1 and TRBJ2-2; 8 bases match TRBD2. Germline CDR1 KGHDR, CDR2 SFDVKD. There are 17 residues in the CDR3. J gave up 4 bases and V 4 bases, and 10 bases lay outside the gene matches. CDR3 DNA: TGTGCCACCAGTGACCCAGTCGGGGGGGCCTTCACCGGGGAGCTGTTTTTT. As protein: CATSDPVGGAFTGELFF.

The CDR3 loop reads CASSPPGTSASSQETQYF. The CDR3 coding sequence is TGTGCCAGTAGCCCCCCTGGGACTAGCGCCTCATCCCAAGAGACCCAGTACTTC. The V and J genes are TRBV19 and TRBJ2-5; 10 bases are a match to TRBD2. The germline gives CDR1 LNHDA, CDR2 SQIVND (reference sequence). The CDR3 totals 18 residues. J was trimmed by 1 base and V by 6 bases; bases with no gene match: 14.

The rearrangement joins TRBV1 to TRBJ2-7; the table names TRBD2, a call not compared with the DNA. TRBV1 counts as a pseudogene. The CDR3 totals 16 residues. CDR3 bases: TGCACCAGCAGCCTGCACCTAGCGGGGGGGTCCTACGAGCAGTACGTC. Residues: CTSSLHLAGGSYEQYV.

The chain combines TRBV5-1 with TRBJ2-2; 7 positions agree with TRBD1. The CDR3 consists of 15 residues. The germline gives CDR1 SGHRS, CDR2 YFSETQ. The junction had 3 bases not matched to a gene; V was cut back by 4 bases and J by 0 bases. CDR3 loop: CASSRDSANTGELFF. DNA of the CDR3: TGCGCCAGCAGCCGGGACAGCGCGAACACCGGGGAGCTGTTTTTT. The full variable domain, rest sourced from reference TRBV5-1 and TRBJ2-2, is KAGVTQTPRYLIKTRGQQVTLSCSPISGHRSVSWYQQTPGQGLQFLFEYFSETQRNKGNFPGRFSGRQFSNSRSEMNVSTLELGDSALYLCASSRDSANTGELFFGEGSRLTVL.

The rearrangement uses TRBV19 and TRBJ1-5, with unresolved D. The CDR3 runs 17 residues. Germline V CDR1 and CDR2: LNHDA, SQIVND (reference sequence). Deletions cut 0 bases from V and 2 bases from J, with 14 bases between. The CDR3 loop reads CASSIDSRRARNQPQHF. CDR3 DNA sequence: TGTGCCAGTAGTATAGACAGTCGGCGGGCCCGCAATCAGCCCCAGCATTTT. The whole variable domain, filled in from reference TRBV19 and TRBJ1-5, reads DGGITQSPKYLFRKEGQNVTLSCEQNLNHDAMYWYRQDPGQGLRLIYYSQIVNDFQKGDIAEGYSVSREKKESFPLTVTSAQKNPTAFYLCASSIDSRRARNQPQHFGDGTRLSIL.

The V gene is TRBV7-8, the J gene TRBJ1-1, with 7 bases identical to TRBD1. The CDR3 runs to 13 residues. In germline, CDR1 is SGHVS, CDR2 FQNEAQ. V shed 5 bases and J 3 bases; nucleotides not matched to a gene: 3. Written as DNA, the CDR3 is TGTGCCAGCAGCCTCGGGACAGACACTGAAGCTTTCTTT. Protein product: CASSLGTDTEAFF.

This clone has a single count. Here the CDR3 DNA reads TGTGCCAGCAGCTTAGATACAGGGGTAACCAAAAACATTCAGTACTTC. Translation: CASSLDTGVTKNIQYF. The rearrangement uses TRBV7-2 and TRBJ2-4; 7 bases are shared with TRBD1. The CDR3 runs to 16 residues. The ends lost 1 base at V and 2 bases at J; junction bases unmatched: 5. Per germline, CDR1 SGHTA and CDR2 FQGNSA.

The chain joins TRBV4-2 to TRBJ1-5; weak D call: TRBD1 (6 bases). Trimming pared 0 bases from V and 6 bases from J, leaving 6 bases between. This CDR3 has 13 residues. Germline lookup yields CDR1 LGHNA and CDR2 YNFKEQ. The CDR3 spells CASSQEQGQPQHF. The CDR3 DNA sequence: TGTGCCAGCAGCCAAGAACAGGGTCAGCCCCAGCATTTT.

This chain joins TRBV7-8 and TRBJ2-2; 9 bases are a match to TRBD2. This CDR3 is built from 17 residues. Germline V gene lookup returns CDR1 SGHVS and CDR2 FQNEAQ. After removal of 5 bases from V and 0 bases from J, the junction contained 7 bases not matched to a gene. CDR3 residues: CASSRRSGGTNTGELFF. As DNA, the CDR3 is TGTGCCAGCAGCAGACGTAGCGGGGGAACGAACACCGGGGAGCTGTTTTTT. Full variable domain (remainder filled in from reference TRBV7-8 and TRBJ2-2): GAGVSQSPRYKVAKRGQDVALRCDPISGHVSLFWYQQALGQGPEFLTYFQNEAQLDKSGLPSDRFFAERPEGSVSTLKIQRTQQEDSAVYLCASSRRSGGTNTGELFFGEGSRLTVL.

V usage is TRBV18 and J usage is TRBJ1-1, with TRBD1 matching 11 bases. The CDR3 covers 16 residues. CDR1 is KGHSH, CDR2 LQKENI, per germline. V lost 8 bases to trimming and J lost 4 bases; unmatched junction nucleotides: 12. This CDR3 is CASTGQTGTGGTEAFF. The CDR3 DNA is TGTGCCAGCACGGGACAAACCGGGACAGGGGGCACTGAAGCTTTCTTT.

The chain couples TRBV2 to TRBJ2-2; 7 nucleotides agree with TRBD2. The germline V gene encodes CDR1 SNHLY and CDR2 FYNNEI. CDR3 length equals 16 residues. V trimming: 3 bases; J trimming: 1 base; junction bases outside the gene matches: 5. The CDR3 protein is CASSETSLRNTGELFF. The CDR3 DNA reads as TGTGCCAGCAGTGAGACTAGCCTTCGGAACACCGGGGAGCTGTTTTTT.

The chain joins TRBV19 to TRBJ1-6, with 8 bases identical to TRBD1. Unmatched junction bases numbered 8, after V lost 5 bases and J lost 5 bases. The CDR3 contains 16 residues. The V gene's germline CDR1 is LNHDA and CDR2 SQIVND (reference sequence). Here the CDR3 DNA reads TGTGCCAGTAGTTTAATCCCGGGACAGGATAATTCACCCCTCCACTTT. Its translation is CASSLIPGQDNSPLHF.

V gene TRBV11-2 combines with J gene TRBJ1-4, with 7 positions matching TRBD1. V shed 5 bases and J 7 bases; nucleotides not matched to a gene: 7. This CDR3 region has 14 residues. Germline lookup yields CDR1 SGHAT and CDR2 FQNNGV. The CDR3 spells CASSLRQGAEKLFF. The DNA for the CDR3 is TGTGCCAGCAGCCTAAGACAGGGTGCTGAAAAACTGTTTTTT.

This clone appeared once. The chain employs TRBV6-2 or TRBV6-3 and TRBJ2-6; D is possibly TRBD1 (6 bases). The CDR3 loop spans 15 amino acids. The germline V and J ends were trimmed by 8 bases and 4 bases, with 15 bases remaining between them. Germline CDR1 is MNHEY and CDR2 is SVGEGT. CDR3 loop: CASGPHREGANVLTF. The DNA for the CDR3 is TGTGCCAGCGGCCCCCACAGGGAGGGGGCCAACGTCCTGACTTTC.

The CDR3 DNA reads as TGTGCCAGCAGTGATGAGACAGTCTACTATGGCTACACCTTC. Its translation: CASSDETVYYGYTF. The J gene is TRBJ1-2, the V gene TRBV6-1; weak D call: TRBD1 (5 bases). The CDR3 is 14 amino acids. CDR1 MNHNS and CDR2 SASEGT come from the germline V gene. V was cut by 3 bases and J by 3 bases, with 11 bases left in between.

The rearrangement links TRBV10-3 to TRBJ2-3; 15 positions match TRBD2. V shed 5 bases, J shed 3 bases, and the junction held 3 bases outside the gene matches. This CDR3 is 16 amino acids long. Germline values: CDR1 ENHRY, CDR2 SYGVKD. In DNA form, the CDR3 reads TGTGCCATCAGTCTGGGGACTAGCGGGGGGACAGATACGCAGTATTTT. This encodes CAISLGTSGGTDTQYF.